The 17 T cell receptor beta chains below come from one sample, sequenced in a study of T cell responses to AZD1222 COVID-19 vaccine. TCRdb's table, derived via immunoSEQ multiplex PCR, lists solely in-frame clones and lacks some. In the table there are 120,000 to 150,000 clones, approximately 88% of which are singletons. The sequencing here drew on peripheral blood, taken 28 days after the second dose of the MenACWY control vaccine. The receptors originated from an adult who received the MenACWY meningococcal vaccine as a control.

The chain combines TRBV25-1 with TRBJ1-2; the D gene is possibly TRBD1 (5 bases). This CDR3 is built from 15 residues. Trimming stripped 5 bases from V and 0 bases from J, with 13 bases between. Germline V gene sequence: CDR1 MGHDK, CDR2 SYGVNS. This chain's CDR3 is CASSPLLGANYGYTF. The CDR3 DNA sequence: TGTGCCAGCAGTCCTTTACTGGGGGCTAACTATGGCTACACCTTC.

The genes are TRBV6-2 or TRBV6-3 and TRBJ1-4; 8 positions match TRBD1. In germline, CDR1 is MNHEY, CDR2 SVGEGT. There are 15 residues in the CDR3. The V segment lost 6 bases and the J segment 8 bases; nucleotides outside the gene matches: 11. The CDR3 is CASSPDRESREKLFF. The CDR3, as DNA: TGTGCCAGCAGCCCGGACAGGGAATCTCGCGAAAAACTGTTTTTT.

The chain links TRBV12-3 or TRBV12-4 to TRBJ2-2; D is ambiguous. The germline V and J ends were trimmed by 6 bases and 7 bases, with 9 bases remaining between them. The CDR3 is 12 residues long. CDR3 sequence (DNA): TGTGCCAGCAGCATGGACCGCGGGGAGCTGTTTTTT. Translated: CASSMDRGELFF.

To note about this clone: In the same sample, other DNA sequences code for this CDR3. This chain uses TRBV7-2 with TRBJ1-2; D might be TRBD1 (5 bases). Germline V CDR1 and CDR2: SGHTA, FQGNSA. CDR3 length: 14 residues. Trimming shortened V by 3 bases and J by 5 bases, and 13 bases separated the two germline ends. In nucleotides, the CDR3 is TGTGCCAGCAGCTTTAACCGGGGGGATTATGGCTACACCTTC. This encodes CASSFNRGDYGYTF.

The chain combines TRBV7-3 with TRBJ2-7; 7 bases fit TRBD1. Losses at the gene ends were 0 bases for V and 5 bases for J; bases not matched to a gene: 7. Germline CDR1 and CDR2: SGHTA and FQGTGA. The CDR3 contains 15 residues. As DNA, the CDR3 is TGTGCCAGCAGCTTAACGTCAAGGGGGCTAAACGAGCAGTACTTC. As protein: CASSLTSRGLNEQYF.

This sequence joins TRBV28 and TRBJ1-2; no reliable D call. Trimming removed 2 bases at V and 8 bases at J, with 15 bases between. Germline CDR1 is MDHEN and CDR2 is SYDVKM. CDR3 length equals 14 residues. The CDR3 DNA is TGTGCCAGCAGTTTAAGGACCCCGGTTGGCGGCTACACCTTC. Translating gives CASSLRTPVGGYTF.

The chain combines TRBV6-5 with TRBJ2-5; no clear D. Per germline, CDR1 MNHEY and CDR2 SVGAGI. The CDR3 consists of 13 residues. The V end was cut by 0 bases, the J end by 5 bases, with 7 bases between. CDR3 sequence reads: CASSYSRLETQYF. The CDR3 DNA sequence: TGTGCCAGCAGTTACTCGAGGTTGGAGACCCAGTACTTC.

The rearrangement uses TRBV5-1 and TRBJ1-4; D remains ambiguous. Trimming cost V 3 bases and J 5 bases, with 14 bases left between them. CDR3 size: 15 residues. The germline V gene has CDR1 SGHRS and CDR2 YFSETQ. CDR3 protein: CASSSLDGLNEKLFF. The DNA for the CDR3 is TGCGCCAGCAGCTCCTTGGACGGACTAAATGAAAAACTGTTTTTT.

The gene calls are TRBV27 and TRBJ1-2; D is ambiguous. With 8 bases removed from V and 2 bases from J, the gap between germline ends came to 9 bases. Germline V CDR1 and CDR2: MNHEY, SMNVEV (reference sequence). This CDR3 comprises 12 residues. Written as DNA, the CDR3 is TGTGCCAGCGGCCAGCAGAACTATGGCTACACCTTC. This sequence encodes CASGQQNYGYTF.

The V gene is TRBV5-1, the J gene TRBJ2-7, with D maybe TRBD1 (6 bases). This CDR3 spans 15 amino acids. Trimming took 0 bases from V and 4 from J, leaving 14 bases between them. The germline CDR1 and CDR2 sequences are SGHRS and YFSETQ. The CDR3 is CASSLVTQGGYEQYF. The CDR3 bases are TGCGCCAGCAGCTTGGTGACTCAAGGGGGATACGAGCAGTACTTC.

The rearrangement uses TRBV19 and TRBJ1-1; 9 bases match TRBD1. Germline CDR1 LNHDA, CDR2 SQIVND (reference sequence). With 5 bases clipped from V and 0 bases from J, the junction kept 10 bases outside the gene matches. The CDR3 extends over 17 amino acids. The CDR3 here is CASSSHRGTGLNTEAFF. In DNA, the CDR3 is TGTGCCAGTAGTTCCCATCGCGGGACAGGGTTGAACACTGAAGCTTTCTTT.

The V gene is TRBV15, the J gene TRBJ1-6, with no clear D. The germline V gene has CDR1 LNHNV and CDR2 YYDKDF (reference sequence). Trimming shortened V by 0 bases and J by 9 bases, and 6 bases separated the two germline ends. This CDR3 spans 13 amino acids. The CDR3 DNA reads as TGTGCCACCAGCAGAGATCGGAGTTCACCCCTCCACTTT. It is translated as CATSRDRSSPLHF.

As DNA, the CDR3 is TGTGCCAGCAGTTCGGGCGGGAACCTCCCTTTCTTT. Its translation: CASSSGGNLPFF. The chain uses TRBV7-3 and TRBJ1-1; D gene ambiguous. The CDR3 length is 12 residues. Germline V gene lookup returns CDR1 SGHTA and CDR2 FQGTGA. Trimming took 6 bases from V and 12 from J, leaving 17 bases between them. The full variable domain, rest sourced from reference TRBV7-3 and TRBJ1-1, is GAGVSQTPSNKVTEKGKYVELRCDPISGHTALYWYRQSLGQGPEFLIYFQGTGAADDSGLPNDRFFAVRPEGSVSTLKIQRTERGDSAVYLCASSSGGNLPFFGQGTRLTVV.

This chain connects TRBV5-6 to TRBJ2-3, with 9 bases identical to TRBD2. The CDR3 extends over 16 amino acids. J lost 1 base, V lost 4 bases, and 7 bases had no gene match. Germline V gene sequence: CDR1 SGHDT, CDR2 YYEEEE. The CDR3 loop reads CASSLGGRGGTDTQYF. For the CDR3, the DNA is TGTGCCAGCAGCCTCGGCGGGAGGGGCGGCACAGATACGCAGTATTTT.

In DNA form, the CDR3 reads TGTGCCAGCAGTTTTGGACAGTCCTCTGGAAACACCATATATTTT. This gives the protein CASSFGQSSGNTIYF. The V and J genes are TRBV6-5 and TRBJ1-3; a weak D match, TRBD1 (6 bases). With 4 bases removed from V and 0 bases from J, the gap between germline ends came to 10 bases. The CDR3 loop spans 15 amino acids. Germline CDR1 is MNHEY and CDR2 is SVGAGI.

The chain recombines TRBV7-9 with TRBJ2-1; 10 nucleotides line up with TRBD2. The J segment lost 3 bases and the V segment lost 2 bases, leaving 4 bases of the junction unmatched. The CDR3 has 16 residues. CDR1 is SEHNR, CDR2 FQNEAQ, per germline (reference sequence). The CDR3 is CASSLWRTSGYNEQFF. The CDR3, as DNA: TGTGCCAGCAGCTTATGGAGGACTAGCGGCTACAATGAGCAGTTCTTC.

This clone was seen a handful of times. The chain employs TRBV4-2 and TRBJ2-1; possibly TRBD2 for D (7 bases). Trimming took 0 bases from V and 6 from J, leaving 21 bases between them. The CDR3 length is 18 residues. Looked up from germline, CDR1 is LGHNA and CDR2 is YNFKEQ. The CDR3: CASSQDRGAMVWRNEQFF. CDR3 sequence (DNA): TGTGCCAGCAGCCAAGATCGGGGGGCAATGGTGTGGCGCAATGAGCAGTTCTTC.